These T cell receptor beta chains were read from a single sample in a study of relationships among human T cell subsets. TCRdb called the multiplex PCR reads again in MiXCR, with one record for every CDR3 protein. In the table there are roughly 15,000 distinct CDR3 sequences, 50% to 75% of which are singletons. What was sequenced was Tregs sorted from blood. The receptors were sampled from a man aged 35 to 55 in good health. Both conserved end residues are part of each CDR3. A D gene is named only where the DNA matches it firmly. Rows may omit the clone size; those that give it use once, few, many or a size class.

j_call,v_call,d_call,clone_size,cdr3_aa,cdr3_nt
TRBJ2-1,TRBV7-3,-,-,CASSLTNYNEQFF,TGTGCCAGCAGCTTAACGAACTACAATGAGCAGTTCTTC
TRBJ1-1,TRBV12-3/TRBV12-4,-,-,CASSPAGGNTEAFF,TGTGCCAGCAGTCCCGCCGGGGGGAACACTGAAGCTTTCTTT
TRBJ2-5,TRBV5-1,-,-,CASSKGPPTGQYF,TGCGCCAGCAGTAAGGGTCCCCCAACGGGACAGTACTTC
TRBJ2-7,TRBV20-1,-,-,CSARDVRGYEQYF,TGCAGTGCTAGAGATGTCCGAGGCTACGAGCAGTACTTC
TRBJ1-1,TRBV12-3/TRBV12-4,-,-,CASSLGQFGGEAFF,TGTGCCAGCAGTTTAGGACAGTTTGGGGGTGAAGCTTTCTTT
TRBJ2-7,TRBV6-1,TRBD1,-,CASSPGSTGWPYEQYF,TGTGCCAGCAGTCCCGGCTCGACAGGGTGGCCCTACGAGCAGTACTTC
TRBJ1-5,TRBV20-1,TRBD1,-,CSAPRGSNQPQHF,TGCAGTGCGCCCAGGGGGAGCAATCAGCCCCAGCATTTT
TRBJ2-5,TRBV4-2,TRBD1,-,CASSQEGGTGAAGETQYF,TGTGCCAGCAGCCAAGAGGGGGGGACAGGGGCAGCAGGGGAGACCCAGTACTTC
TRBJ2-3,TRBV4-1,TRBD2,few,CASSHVGRTGDTQYF,TGCGCCAGCAGCCACGTCGGGAGGACGGGTGATACGCAGTATTTT
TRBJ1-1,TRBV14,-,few,CASSLSGEKSSQAFF,TGTGCCAGCAGCCTTTCTGGGGAGAAAAGTTCCCAAGCTTTCTTT
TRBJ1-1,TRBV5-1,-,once,CASSWTDLNTEAFF,TGCGCCAGCAGCTGGACAGACCTGAACACTGAAGCTTTCTTT
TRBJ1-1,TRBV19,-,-,CASSIEPQDTEAFF,TGTGCCAGTAGTATAGAACCACAGGACACTGAAGCTTTCTTT
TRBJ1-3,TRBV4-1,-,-,CASSQAPTGNSGNTIYF,TGCGCCAGCAGCCAAGCCCCGACAGGCAACTCTGGAAACACCATATATTTT
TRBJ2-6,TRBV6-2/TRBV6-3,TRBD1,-,CASSYSTGLGANVLTF,TGTGCCAGCAGTTACTCGACAGGGTTAGGGGCCAACGTCCTGACTTTC
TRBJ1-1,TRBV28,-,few,CASSLPVRGNTEAFF,TGTGCCAGCAGTTTACCAGTCCGGGGGAACACTGAAGCTTTCTTT
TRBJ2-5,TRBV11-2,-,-,CASSHSVGGPRRETQYF,TGTGCCAGCAGCCATAGCGTTGGCGGTCCCCGACGTGAGACCCAGTACTTC
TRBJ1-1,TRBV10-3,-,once,CAISDGGDTEAFF,TGTGCCATCAGTGATGGGGGCGACACTGAAGCTTTCTTT
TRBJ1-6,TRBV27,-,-,CASSLITGNNSPLHF,TGTGCCAGCAGTTTAATCACAGGGAACAATTCACCCCTCCACTTT
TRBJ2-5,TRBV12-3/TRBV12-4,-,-,CASSRYPRIRDFQETQYF,TGTGCCAGCAGTCGCTACCCCAGGATCCGGGACTTTCAAGAGACCCAGTACTTC
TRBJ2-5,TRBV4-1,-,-,CASSQDGTAAQYF,TGCGCCAGCAGCCAAGATGGGACGGCGGCCCAGTACTTC
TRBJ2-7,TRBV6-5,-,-,CASSRPRQDEQYF,TGTGCCAGCAGCCGACCCCGACAGGACGAGCAGTACTTC
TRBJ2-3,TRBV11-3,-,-,CASSAGRGIRTDTQYF,TGTGCCAGCAGCGCGGGTCGCGGGATTCGCACAGATACGCAGTATTTT
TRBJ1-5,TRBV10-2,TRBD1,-,CASRLARGNQPQHF,TGCGCCAGCAGACTGGCCAGGGGGAATCAGCCCCAGCATTTT
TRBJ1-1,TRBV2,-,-,CASSDIGYEAFF,TGTGCCAGCAGTGATATAGGATATGAAGCTTTCTTT
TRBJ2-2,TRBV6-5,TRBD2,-,CASSPLKAGRVELFF,TGTGCCAGCAGTCCGCTTAAGGCGGGGAGGGTGGAGCTGTTTTTT
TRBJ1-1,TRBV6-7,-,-,CASSYSCPYRESDEAFF,TGTGCCAGCAGTTACTCCTGCCCATACAGGGAGAGCGATGAAGCTTTCTTT
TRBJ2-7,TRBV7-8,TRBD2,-,CASSWIAGVNEQYF,TGTGCCAGCAGCTGGATAGCGGGAGTGAACGAGCAGTACTTC
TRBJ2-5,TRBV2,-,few,CASNWRAVQETQYF,TGTGCCAGCAACTGGCGGGCCGTCCAAGAGACCCAGTACTTC
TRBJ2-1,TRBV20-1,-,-,CSARGLFNEQFF,TGCAGTGCTAGAGGGCTATTCAATGAGCAGTTCTTC
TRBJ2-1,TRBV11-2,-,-,CASSLVDEQFF,TGTGCCAGCAGCTTAGTTGATGAGCAGTTCTTC
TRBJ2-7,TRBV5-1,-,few,CASSLTYEQYF,TGCGCCAGCAGCTTGACTTACGAGCAGTACTTC
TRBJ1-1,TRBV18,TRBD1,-,CASQKTTGVTVPDTEAFF,TGTGCCAGCCAAAAGACCACAGGGGTAACTGTCCCCGACACTGAAGCTTTCTTT
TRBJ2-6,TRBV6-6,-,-,CASRQSSGANVLTF,TGTGCCAGCAGACAGAGCTCTGGGGCCAACGTCCTGACTTTC
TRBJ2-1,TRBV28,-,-,CASSKSRDEQFF,TGTGCCAGCAGTAAAAGTCGGGATGAGCAGTTCTTC
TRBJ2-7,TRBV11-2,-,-,CASSRLRGRPPTVGQYF,TGTGCCAGCAGCAGGTTACGAGGGAGACCCCCTACCGTCGGGCAGTACTTC
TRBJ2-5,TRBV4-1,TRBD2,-,CASSPLVLAGAIAETQYF,TGCGCCAGCAGCCCCCTGGTGCTAGCGGGAGCCATAGCAGAGACCCAGTACTTC
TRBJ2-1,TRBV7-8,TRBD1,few,CASSSTGVSYNEQFF,TGTGCCAGCAGCTCCACAGGGGTGTCCTACAATGAGCAGTTCTTC
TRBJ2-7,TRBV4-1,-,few,CASSQDGVGHNYYEQYF,TGCGCCAGCAGCCAAGATGGGGTGGGACACAATTACTACGAGCAGTACTTC
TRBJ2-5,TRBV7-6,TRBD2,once,CASRKLAGIETQYF,TGTGCCAGCAGAAAACTAGCGGGGATTGAGACCCAGTACTTC
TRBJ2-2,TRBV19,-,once,CASTDVGVSNTGELFF,TGTGCCAGTACCGATGTTGGGGTATCGAACACCGGGGAGCTGTTTTTT
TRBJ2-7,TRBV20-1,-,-,CSATGTAAMDEQYF,TGCAGTGCCACCGGGACTGCGGCAATGGACGAGCAGTACTTC
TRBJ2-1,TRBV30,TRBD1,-,CAWSPDRVGEQFF,TGTGCCTGGAGTCCGGACAGGGTTGGTGAGCAGTTCTTC
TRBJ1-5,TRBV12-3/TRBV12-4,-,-,CASSGGTPNQPQHF,TGTGCCAGCAGTGGGGGGACACCCAATCAGCCCCAGCATTTT
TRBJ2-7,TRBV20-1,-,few,CSARRQRDYEQYF,TGCAGTGCTAGAAGACAGAGAGACTACGAGCAGTACTTC
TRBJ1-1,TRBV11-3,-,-,CVSSSGTAEAFF,TGTGTCAGCAGCTCCGGGACCGCTGAAGCTTTCTTT
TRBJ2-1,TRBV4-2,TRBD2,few,CASSQEAGDYNEQFF,TGTGCCAGCAGCCAAGAGGCGGGGGATTACAATGAGCAGTTCTTC
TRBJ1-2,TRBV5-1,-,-,CASSSWTDSNYGYTF,TGCGCCAGCAGCTCGTGGACAGACTCTAACTATGGCTACACCTTC
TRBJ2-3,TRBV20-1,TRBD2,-,CSALAGGSPDTQYF,TGCAGTGCTTTAGCGGGGGGGAGTCCAGATACGCAGTATTTT
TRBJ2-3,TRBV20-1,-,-,CSARVGADTQYF,TGCAGTGCTAGAGTGGGGGCAGATACGCAGTATTTT
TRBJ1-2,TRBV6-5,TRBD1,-,CASSYTTGNPVWGYTF,TGTGCCAGCAGTTACACGACAGGGAACCCCGTCTGGGGCTACACCTTC
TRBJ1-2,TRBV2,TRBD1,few,CASSVDRGNYGYTF,TGTGCCAGCAGTGTGGACAGGGGCAACTATGGCTACACCTTC
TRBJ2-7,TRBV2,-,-,CASSPAHRFGEQYF,TGTGCCAGCAGTCCAGCCCACAGATTCGGAGAGCAGTACTTC
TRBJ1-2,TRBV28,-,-,CASSLGTTYGYTF,TGTGCCAGCAGTTTAGGCACTACGTATGGCTACACCTTC
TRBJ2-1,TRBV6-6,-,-,CASRPDSALEQFF,TGTGCCAGCAGACCCGACAGTGCCCTTGAGCAGTTCTTC